The T cell receptor beta chain under discussion was sequenced for a study of T cell responses to AZD1222 COVID-19 vaccine. The overall study: Samples with a second dose at about 4 or about 12 weeks were pooled together. Findings and caveats of the study: Only 5 to 7 individuals given AZD1222 were seropositive at baseline. In a largely white British group with more females than males, clonal diversity was possibly underestimated. Unmutated variant regions are reportedly the target of nearly half of TCRs that are spike-specific.

The CDR3 runs to 12 residues. Germline CDR1 and CDR2: MNHEY and SVGEGT. The J segment lost 9 bases and the V segment lost 4 bases, leaving 3 bases of the junction unmatched. As concerns this clone: Its target is not known.

TCRdb keeps only in-frame clones here, not all; method: immunoSEQ multiplex PCR. The sample includes over 90,000 clones, 75% to 95% of them seen just once. This specimen was peripheral blood, taken on day 0 of AZD1222 vaccination. This rearrangement joins TRBV6-2 or TRBV6-3 to TRBJ2-1, with TRBD1 identical over 7 bases. The sequence came from an adult in good health. Here the CDR3 reads CASSSGGGEQFF. The CDR3 DNA reads as TGTGCCAGCAGTTCAGGGGGTGGTGAGCAGTTCTTC.